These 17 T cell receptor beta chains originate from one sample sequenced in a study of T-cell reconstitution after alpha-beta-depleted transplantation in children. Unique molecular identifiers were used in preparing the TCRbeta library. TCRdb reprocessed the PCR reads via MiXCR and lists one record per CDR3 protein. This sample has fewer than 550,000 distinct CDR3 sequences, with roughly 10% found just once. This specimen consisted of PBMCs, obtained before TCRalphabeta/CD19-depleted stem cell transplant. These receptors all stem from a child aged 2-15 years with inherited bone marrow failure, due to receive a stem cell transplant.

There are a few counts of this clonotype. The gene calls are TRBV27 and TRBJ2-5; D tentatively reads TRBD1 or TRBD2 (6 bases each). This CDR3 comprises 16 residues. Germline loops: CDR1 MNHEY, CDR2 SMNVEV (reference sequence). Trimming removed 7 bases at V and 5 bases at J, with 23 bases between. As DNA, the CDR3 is TGTGCCAGCACCGAATCCGGGTGGGGGGCACGCGAGACCCAGTACTTC. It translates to CASTESGWGARETQYF.

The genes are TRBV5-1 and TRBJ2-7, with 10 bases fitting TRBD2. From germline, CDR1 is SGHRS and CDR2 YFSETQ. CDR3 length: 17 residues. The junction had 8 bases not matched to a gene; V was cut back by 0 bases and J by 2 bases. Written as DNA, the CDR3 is TGCGCCAGCAGCTTGGCGTCCGGGACTAGCGTCCCCTACGAGCAGTACTTC. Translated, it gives CASSLASGTSVPYEQYF.

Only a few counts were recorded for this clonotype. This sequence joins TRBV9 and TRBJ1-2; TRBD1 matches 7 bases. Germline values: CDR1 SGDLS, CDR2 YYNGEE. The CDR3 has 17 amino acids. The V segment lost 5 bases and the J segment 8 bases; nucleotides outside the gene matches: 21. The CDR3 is CASSRDSVPLRGDGYTF. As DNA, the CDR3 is TGTGCCAGCAGTCGGGACAGTGTCCCACTTAGGGGAGACGGCTACACCTTC.

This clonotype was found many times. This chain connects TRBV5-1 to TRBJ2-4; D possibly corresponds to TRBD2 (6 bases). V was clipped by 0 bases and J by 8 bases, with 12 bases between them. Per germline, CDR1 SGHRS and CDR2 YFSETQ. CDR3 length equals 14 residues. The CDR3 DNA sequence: TGCGCCAGCAGCTTGGGACTAGTAATAGACATTCAGTACTTC. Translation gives CASSLGLVIDIQYF.

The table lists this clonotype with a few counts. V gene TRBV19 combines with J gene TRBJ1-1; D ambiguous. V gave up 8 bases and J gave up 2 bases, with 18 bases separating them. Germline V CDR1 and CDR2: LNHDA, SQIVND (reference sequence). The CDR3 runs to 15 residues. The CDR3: CASRAVYVVNTEAFF. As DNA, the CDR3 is TGTGCCAGTCGAGCCGTTTACGTAGTTAACACTGAAGCTTTCTTT.

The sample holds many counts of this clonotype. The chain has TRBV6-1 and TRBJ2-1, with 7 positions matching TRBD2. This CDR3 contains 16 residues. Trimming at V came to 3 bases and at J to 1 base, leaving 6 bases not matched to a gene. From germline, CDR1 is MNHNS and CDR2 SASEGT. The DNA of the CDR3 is TGTGCCAGCAGTGAGAGGGGAGGGCCGTCCTACAATGAGCAGTTCTTC. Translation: CASSERGGPSYNEQFF.

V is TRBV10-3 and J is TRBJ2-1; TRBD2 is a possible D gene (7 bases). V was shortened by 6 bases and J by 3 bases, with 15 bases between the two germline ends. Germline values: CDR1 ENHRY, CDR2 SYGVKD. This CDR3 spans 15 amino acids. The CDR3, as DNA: TGTGCCATCAGGGAGGGGGGGTTCGGCTACAATGAGCAGTTCTTC. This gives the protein CAIREGGFGYNEQFF.

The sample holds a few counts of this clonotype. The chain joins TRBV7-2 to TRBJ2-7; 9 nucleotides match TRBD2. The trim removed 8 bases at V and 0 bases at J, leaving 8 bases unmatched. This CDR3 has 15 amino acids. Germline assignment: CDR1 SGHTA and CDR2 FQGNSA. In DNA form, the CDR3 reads TGTGCCAGCGGGCGAGCGGGAGGACACTCCTACGAGCAGTACTTC. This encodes CASGRAGGHSYEQYF.

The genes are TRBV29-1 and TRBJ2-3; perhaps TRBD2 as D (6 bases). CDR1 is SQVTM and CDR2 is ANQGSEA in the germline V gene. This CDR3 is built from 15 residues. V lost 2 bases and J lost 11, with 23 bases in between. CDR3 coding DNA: TGCAGCGTTGAATCTGTAGGGGCGGGATCCTCGATGCAGTATTTT. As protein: CSVESVGAGSSMQYF.

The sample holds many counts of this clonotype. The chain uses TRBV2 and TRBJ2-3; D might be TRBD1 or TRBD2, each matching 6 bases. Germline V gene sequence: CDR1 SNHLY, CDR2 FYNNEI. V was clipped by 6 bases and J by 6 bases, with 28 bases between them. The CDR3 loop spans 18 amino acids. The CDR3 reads CASRGGPGQKKPPDTQYF. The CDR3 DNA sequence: TGTGCCAGCAGGGGGGGCCCTGGACAGAAGAAACCCCCCGATACGCAGTATTTT.

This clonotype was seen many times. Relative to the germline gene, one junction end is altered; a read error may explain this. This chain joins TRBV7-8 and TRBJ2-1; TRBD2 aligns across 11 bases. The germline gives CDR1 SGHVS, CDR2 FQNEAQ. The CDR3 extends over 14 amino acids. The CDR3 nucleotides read TGTGCCAGCAGCTTAGTAGGGGGGACTAGCGGCTCCGTCTTC. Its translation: CASSLVGGTSGSVF. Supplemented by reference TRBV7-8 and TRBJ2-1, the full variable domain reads GAGVSQSPRYKVAKRGQDVALRCDPISGHVSLFWYQQALGQGPEFLTYFQNEAQLDKSGLPSDRFFAERPEGSVSTLKIQRTQQEDSAVYLCASSLVGGTSGSVFGPGTRLTVL.

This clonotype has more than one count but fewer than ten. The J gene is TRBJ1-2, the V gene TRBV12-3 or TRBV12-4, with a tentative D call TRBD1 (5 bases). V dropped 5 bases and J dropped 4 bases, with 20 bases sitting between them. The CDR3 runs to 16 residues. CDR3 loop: CASSILRDVGAYGYTF. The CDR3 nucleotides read TGTGCCAGCAGTATCCTAAGGGACGTAGGCGCCTATGGCTACACCTTC.

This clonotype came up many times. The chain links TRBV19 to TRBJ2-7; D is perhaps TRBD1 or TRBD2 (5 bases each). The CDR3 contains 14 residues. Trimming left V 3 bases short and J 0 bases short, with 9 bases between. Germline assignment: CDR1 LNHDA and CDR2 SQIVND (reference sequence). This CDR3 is CASSIPGTSYEQYF. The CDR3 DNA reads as TGTGCCAGTAGTATTCCCGGGACCTCCTACGAGCAGTACTTC. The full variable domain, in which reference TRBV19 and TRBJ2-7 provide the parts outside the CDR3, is DGGITQSPKYLFRKEGQNVTLSCEQNLNHDAMYWYRQDPGQGLRLIYYSQIVNDFQKGDIAEGYSVSREKKESFPLTVTSAQKNPTAFYLCASSIPGTSYEQYFGPGTRLTVT.

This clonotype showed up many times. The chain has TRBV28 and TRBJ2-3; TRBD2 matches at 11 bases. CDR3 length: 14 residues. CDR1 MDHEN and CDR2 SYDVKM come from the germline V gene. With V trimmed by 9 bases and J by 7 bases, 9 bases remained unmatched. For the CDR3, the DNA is TGTGCCAGTTTAGCGGGAGGGCCGGAAAATACGCAGTATTTT. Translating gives CASLAGGPENTQYF.

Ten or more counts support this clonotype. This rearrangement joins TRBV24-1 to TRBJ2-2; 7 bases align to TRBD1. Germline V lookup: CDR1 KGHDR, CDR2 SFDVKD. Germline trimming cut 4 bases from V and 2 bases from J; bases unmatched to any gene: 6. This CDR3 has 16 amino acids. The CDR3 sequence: CATSELGQVNTGELFF. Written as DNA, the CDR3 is TGTGCCACCAGTGAACTCGGACAGGTCAACACCGGGGAGCTGTTTTTT.

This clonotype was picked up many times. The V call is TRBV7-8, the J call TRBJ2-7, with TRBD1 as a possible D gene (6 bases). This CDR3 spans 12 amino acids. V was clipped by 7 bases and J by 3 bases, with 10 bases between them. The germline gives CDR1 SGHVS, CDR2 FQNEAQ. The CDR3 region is CASNQQGYEQYF. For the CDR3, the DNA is TGTGCCAGCAACCAACAGGGCTACGAGCAGTACTTC.

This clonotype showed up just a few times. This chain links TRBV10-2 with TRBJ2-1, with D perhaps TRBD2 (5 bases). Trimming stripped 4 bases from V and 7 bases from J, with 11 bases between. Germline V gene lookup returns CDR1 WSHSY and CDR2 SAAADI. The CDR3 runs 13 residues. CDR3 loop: CASSVFPGNEQFF. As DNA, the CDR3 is TGCGCCAGCAGTGTTTTTCCGGGGAATGAGCAGTTCTTC.